The 10 T cell receptor beta chains listed next were all sequenced from one sample in a study of blood T cell repertoires in COVID-19. TCRdb keeps only in-frame clones here, not all; method: immunoSEQ multiplex PCR. The table has about 38,000 clones, 90% seen once; the top ten hold under 30%. The sequenced sample consisted of peripheral blood. These receptors all stem from a man in his sixties with active or convalescent COVID-19.

The chain joins TRBV7-2 to TRBJ2-5, with 7 bases matching TRBD2. V dropped 4 bases and J dropped 5; count of bases not matched to a gene: 7. This CDR3 contains 14 residues. The germline V gene has CDR1 SGHTA and CDR2 FQGNSA. The CDR3 reads CASSSGPAGETQYF. CDR3 bases: TGTGCCAGCAGCTCGGGACCAGCGGGGGAGACCCAGTACTTC.

The gene calls are TRBV6-1 and TRBJ2-6; 9 bases are shared with TRBD2. The V segment lost 4 bases and the J segment 3 bases; nucleotides outside the gene matches: 7. The germline V gene has CDR1 MNHNS and CDR2 SASEGT. The length of the CDR3 is 17 residues. CDR3: CASSVSGLAFGANVLTF. The DNA of the CDR3 is TGTGCCAGCAGTGTATCGGGACTAGCCTTTGGGGCCAACGTCCTGACTTTC.

This chain's CDR3 is CASRTGGADTQYF. CDR3 DNA: TGTGCCAGCAGGACAGGGGGCGCGGATACGCAGTATTTT. The V and J genes are TRBV6-5 and TRBJ2-3, with TRBD1 identical over 10 bases. With 6 bases clipped from V and 6 bases from J, the junction kept 3 bases outside the gene matches. Germline values: CDR1 MNHEY, CDR2 SVGAGI. This CDR3 has 13 residues.

The chain uses TRBV5-1 and TRBJ1-4; tentative D call: TRBD1 (6 bases). The CDR3 sequence is 14 residues long. The ends were cut back, 3 bases at V and 9 bases at J, with 15 bases in the middle. Germline CDR1 SGHRS, CDR2 YFSETQ. CDR3 nucleotide sequence: TGCGCCAGCAGCTCAGGGGTGGTTAGGAAAAAACTGTTTTTT. Protein sequence: CASSSGVVRKKLFF.

The chain links TRBV2 to TRBJ1-2; possible D gene TRBD1, 6 bases. The CDR3 loop spans 14 amino acids. Germline V lookup: CDR1 SNHLY, CDR2 FYNNEI. With 6 bases removed from V and 7 bases from J, the gap between germline ends came to 18 bases. DNA for the CDR3: TGTGCCAGCAGAGAGGGGAACAGGGTTACTGGCTACACCTTC. Translated, it gives CASREGNRVTGYTF.

The genes are TRBV9 and TRBJ1-3, with D uncertain. The V end lost 7 bases, the J end lost 8 bases, and 19 bases lay between the germline ends. The CDR3 sequence is 14 residues long. Germline V gene sequence: CDR1 SGDLS, CDR2 YYNGEE. The CDR3 DNA is TGTGCCAGCCAAGAAAGGCCGCGGGATGACACCATATATTTT. This translates into CASQERPRDDTIYF.

The chain recombines TRBV6-5 with TRBJ1-4, with TRBD1 as a possible D gene (5 bases). Germline V gene data show CDR1 as MNHEY and CDR2 as SVGAGI. There are 14 residues in the CDR3. Trimming cost V 7 bases and J 8 bases, with 17 bases left between them. CDR3 DNA: TGTGCCAGCACCGGGGGGGGTGGAGGCGAAAAACTGTTTTTT. Translating it yields CASTGGGGGEKLFF.

The chain joins TRBV18 to TRBJ1-2, with TRBD1 matching 8 bases. Germline V gene data show CDR1 as KGHSH and CDR2 as LQKENI. The V segment lost 5 bases and the J segment 4 bases; nucleotides outside the gene matches: 15. The CDR3 totals 17 residues. The CDR3 protein is CASSKDRAGSETYGYTF. The CDR3 DNA is TGTGCCAGCTCAAAGGACAGGGCGGGGAGTGAGACCTATGGCTACACCTTC. Combining the CDR3 with reference TRBV18 and TRBJ1-2 gives the whole variable domain NAGVMQNPRHLVRRRGQEARLRCSPMKGHSHVYWYRQLPEEGLKFMVYLQKENIIDESGMPKERFSAEFPKEGPSILRIQQVVRGDSAAYFCASSKDRAGSETYGYTFGSGTRLTVV.

There are a few counts of this clone. The V call is TRBV11-2, the J call TRBJ2-5; D unresolved. V was shortened by 4 bases and J by 1 base, with 10 bases between the two germline ends. The germline V gene encodes CDR1 SGHAT and CDR2 FQNNGV. The CDR3 length is 14 residues. The CDR3 nucleotides are TGTGCCAGCAGCTCGTGGCGGATCCAAGAGACCCAGTACTTC. Protein: CASSSWRIQETQYF.

This rearrangement joins TRBV10-3 to TRBJ2-1, with TRBD2 matching over 10 bases. J was trimmed by 10 bases and V by 1 base; bases with no gene match: 7. The CDR3 length is 15 residues. CDR1 and CDR2 (germline): ENHRY, SYGVKD. CDR3 in DNA: TGTGCCATCAGTGAGTTTCTAGCGGGAGAGAGAGAGCAGTTCTTC. Translation gives CAISEFLAGEREQFF.